This T cell receptor (beta chain) was sequenced during a study of cytotoxic CD8 clonotypes in ibrutinib-treated CLL. The data were produced by immunoSEQ multiplex PCR, yet TCRdb's version contains in-frame clones alone and is incomplete. The table lists about 250,000 clones, roughly 70% of them singletons. Frozen-stored PBMCs produced approximately 2 micrograms of genomic DNA for TCR beta libraries. V dropped 7 bases and J dropped 2 bases, with 6 bases sitting between them. CDR1 and CDR2 from the germline V gene are SNHLY and FYNNEI. The CDR3 totals 11 residues. Whole-study results and caveats: The study found baseline clonality above age-matched healthy donors, tracking circulating CD8+ T-cell counts.

Concerning this clone itself: Its specificity is not known.

The genes are TRBV2 and TRBJ2-7; D is unclear. This receptor was identified in a human donor with chronic lymphocytic leukemia. The sample consisted of PBMCs, taken after 24 months of ibrutinib treatment. CDR3 amino acids: CASTPTYEQYF. The DNA of the CDR3 is TGTGCCAGCACCCCTACCTACGAGCAGTACTTC.